The next 10 T cell receptor beta chains were all read from a single sample in a study of blood T cells in healthy people across ages. A second PCR, run for about 7 to 11 cycles, used a sample-barcoded 5' primer plus a J-beta primer mix. In TCRdb, the 5' RACE reads were re-called with MiXCR into one record per CDR3 protein. The table has about 1.8 million distinct CDR3 sequences, 49% seen once. Sequenced material: blood. These receptors were obtained from a woman between 40 and 55 years old in good health.

A remark on this clonotype: The junction departs from germline at one end; a sequencing error may be responsible. The chain uses TRBV7-7 and TRBJ2-5; 7 nucleotides line up with TRBD1. Germline CDR1 reads SSHAT; CDR2 reads FNYEAQ (reference sequence). There are 15 residues in the CDR3. CDR3 region: CASSLHGQVQETQYF. DNA for the CDR3: TGTGCTAGCAGCTTGCATGGACAGGTCCAAGAGACCCAGTACTTC.

This chain connects TRBV12-3 or TRBV12-4 to TRBJ2-1, with TRBD1 matching over 7 bases. CDR3 length equals 16 residues. V was pared by 3 bases and J by 5 bases, with 10 bases of the junction left unmatched. The CDR3 region is CASSFNFGTANNEQFF. CDR3 DNA: TGTGCCAGCAGTTTTAATTTTGGGACAGCAAACAATGAGCAGTTCTTC.

The rearrangement uses TRBV27 and TRBJ1-4; 8 nucleotides align to TRBD1. The J segment lost 3 bases and the V segment lost 2 bases, leaving 8 bases of the junction unmatched. The CDR3 has 17 amino acids. Germline loops: CDR1 MNHEY, CDR2 SMNVEV (reference sequence). CDR3 protein: CASSLKTGVYSNEKLFF. The CDR3 DNA follows: TGTGCCAGCAGTTTAAAGACAGGGGTTTATTCTAATGAAAAACTGTTTTTT.

As to this clonotype: Since a much larger clone is just one base distant, this may be a read error. The CDR3 DNA is TGTGCCAGCAGCTTAGCCCCGGCAGGTTTCGACGAGCAGTACTTC. This gives the protein CASSLAPAGFDEQYF. The V gene is TRBV7-2, the J gene TRBJ2-5; D uncertain. Judging by the DNA end, TRBJ2-7 fits better; the J call may be wrong. The CDR3 is made up of 15 amino acids. Germline CDR1 reads SGHTA; CDR2 reads FQGNSA.

The genes are TRBV7-2 and TRBJ1-1, with 8 bases that match TRBD1. The CDR3 spans 15 residues. Trimming cost V 5 bases and J 2 bases; bases outside gene matches: 7. In germline, CDR1 is SGHTA, CDR2 FQGNSA. The CDR3 bases are TGTGCCAGCAGCCCAAGGGACAGGCCTAACACTGAAGCTTTCTTT. Amino acid sequence: CASSPRDRPNTEAFF.

V is TRBV7-2 and J is TRBJ2-5; a possible D gene is TRBD1 (6 bases). This CDR3 contains 14 residues. V shed 1 base and J shed 5 bases, with 11 bases lying between them. The germline CDR1 and CDR2 sequences are SGHTA and FQGNSA. The CDR3 coding sequence is TGTGCCAGCAGCTTAGTCAGGGGAAGTGAGACCCAGTACTTC. This codes for CASSLVRGSETQYF.

The chain couples TRBV20-1 to TRBJ2-1; possibly TRBD1 for D (5 bases). Deletions cut 3 bases from V and 4 bases from J, with 16 bases between. The CDR3 is made up of 15 amino acids. The germline CDR1 and CDR2 sequences are DFQATT and SNEGSKA (reference sequence). CDR3 DNA sequence: TGCAGTGCTAGGCCTCGGGCTCAGGGTTACAATGAGCAGTTCTTC. Its protein product is CSARPRAQGYNEQFF.

The chain is built from TRBV11-2 and TRBJ1-2, with no clear D. Looked up from germline, CDR1 is SGHAT and CDR2 is FQNNGV. The CDR3 totals 14 residues. Trimming removed 0 bases from V and 4 bases from J, with 9 bases in between. As DNA, the CDR3 is TGTGCCAGCAGCTTAGATACACGGGGCTATGGCTACACCTTC. Translating it yields CASSLDTRGYGYTF.

The V and J genes are TRBV5-1 and TRBJ2-7; 7 nucleotides match TRBD2. CDR1 and CDR2 from the germline V gene are SGHRS and YFSETQ. The CDR3 sequence is 18 residues long. Unmatched junction bases numbered 12, after V lost 0 bases and J lost 0 bases. The CDR3 region has the DNA TGCGCCAGCAGCTTGGGAGATTTGGGACTACCTAACTCCTACGAGCAGTACTTC. Translation gives CASSLGDLGLPNSYEQYF. Looking up the rest from reference TRBV5-1 and TRBJ2-7 gives the full variable domain: KAGVTQTPRYLIKTRGQQVTLSCSPISGHRSVSWYQQTPGQGLQFLFEYFSETQRNKGNFPGRFSGRQFSNSRSEMNVSTLELGDSALYLCASSLGDLGLPNSYEQYFGPGTRLTVT.

In this sample, this clonotype turned up a few times. The rearrangement uses TRBV7-8 and TRBJ2-3; D possibly corresponds to TRBD1 (5 bases). Trimming took 5 bases from V and 0 from J, leaving 12 bases between them. This CDR3 is 15 amino acids long. Per germline, CDR1 SGHVS and CDR2 FQNEAQ. DNA for the CDR3: TGTGCCAGCAGCCAGGTCAGGGCGAGCACAGATACGCAGTATTTT. Translating gives CASSQVRASTDTQYF.